Each of the 19 T cell receptor beta chains below was sequenced from the same sample in a study of CD8 T cells in Susac syndrome (dated by TCRdb to the late 2010s). Libraries were constructed by the immunoSEQ multiplex PCR assay. RNA was extracted using the RNeasy kit, and roughly 0.5 to 1 ug of the RNA was reverse transcribed with random hexamers. The public reads were quality trimmed at Q25 with fastp and then assembled into clones with MiXCR by TCRdb, keeping productive beta chains. Records with the same CDR3 protein are collapsed into one entry carrying the most frequent genes and DNA. The sample includes 210,000 or so distinct CDR3 sequences, with over 90% observed a single time. Of the sample, about 0.15% is held by the ten largest clones. Material: CD4+ T cells from PBMCs. The receptors shown here come from a human donor with Susac syndrome.

This chain uses TRBV5-1 with TRBJ2-7; D gene ambiguous. Trimming cost V 2 bases and J 5 bases, with 5 bases left between them. From germline, CDR1 is SGHRS and CDR2 YFSETQ. This CDR3 is built from 11 residues. The CDR3, as DNA: TGCGCCAGCAGCTTTGATCACGAGCAGTACTTC. Protein sequence: CASSFDHEQYF.

The genes are TRBV12-3 or TRBV12-4 and TRBJ1-4; no reliable D call. The CDR3 has 12 residues. V gave up 10 bases and J gave up 7 bases, with 13 bases separating them. This chain's CDR3 is CATSLTGEKLFF. CDR3 DNA: TGTGCCACTAGCCTAACGGGTGAAAAACTGTTTTTT.

This clonotype was observed once. V is TRBV5-1 and J is TRBJ2-2; tentatively, D is TRBD1 or TRBD2 (6 bases each). CDR1 and CDR2 (germline): SGHRS, YFSETQ. The CDR3 totals 17 residues. V lost 0 bases and J lost 4, with 16 bases in between. The CDR3 protein is CASSLEVPGGGTGELFF. CDR3 bases: TGCGCCAGCAGCTTGGAGGTCCCAGGAGGGGGCACCGGGGAGCTGTTTTTT.

This chain connects TRBV20-1 to TRBJ1-2; D is unclear. The germline gives CDR1 DFQATT, CDR2 SNEGSKA (reference sequence). The CDR3 runs to 13 residues. V was clipped by 0 bases and J by 4 bases, with 9 bases between them. As DNA, the CDR3 is TGCAGTGCTAGAGATCATACTAGCTATGGCTACACCTTC. It yields the protein CSARDHTSYGYTF.

The gene calls are TRBV20-1 and TRBJ2-5; D gene uncertain. Trimming left V 3 bases short and J 0 bases short, with 17 bases between. This CDR3 is built from 16 residues. CDR1 and CDR2 (germline): DFQATT, SNEGSKA (reference sequence). CDR3 coding DNA: TGCAGTGCTAGTCCCCTCCGGGCAGCTAACCAAGAGACCCAGTACTTC. Protein: CSASPLRAANQETQYF.

This chain connects TRBV18 to TRBJ2-5, with 13 positions matching TRBD2. The CDR3 sequence is 16 residues long. V shed 3 bases and J 1 base; nucleotides not matched to a gene: 2. Germline CDR1 and CDR2: KGHSH and LQKENI. CDR3 sequence reads: CASSPRTSGGQETQYF. The CDR3 DNA reads as TGTGCCAGCTCACCCCGGACTAGCGGGGGCCAAGAGACCCAGTACTTC.

This chain connects TRBV2 to TRBJ2-5; the D call may be TRBD1 or TRBD2 (6 bases each). The CDR3 runs 15 residues. V was pared by 2 bases and J by 5 bases, with 15 bases between. Germline V gene data show CDR1 as SNHLY and CDR2 as FYNNEI. The CDR3 DNA reads as TGTGCCAGCAGTGAAAATCCGGGGGCGTGGGAGACCCAGTACTTC. This codes for CASSENPGAWETQYF.

The chain is built from TRBV9 and TRBJ1-2; D is unclear. Germline assignment: CDR1 SGDLS and CDR2 YYNGEE. The CDR3 is 14 amino acids. V lost 0 bases and J 8 bases, leaving 14 bases between the germline ends. For the CDR3, the DNA is TGTGCCAGCAGCGTAGAGCACTCCCCCGGCGGCTACACCTTC. It yields the protein CASSVEHSPGGYTF.

The chain has TRBV20-1 and TRBJ2-7; D is undetermined. The CDR3 totals 15 residues. Trimming removed 0 bases from V and 0 bases from J, with 12 bases in between. Germline CDR1 and CDR2: DFQATT and SNEGSKA (reference sequence). The CDR3 coding sequence is TGCAGTGCTAGAGACCCACAGTCTTTCTCCTACGAGCAGTACTTC. It codes for CSARDPQSFSYEQYF.

V and J are TRBV7-9 and TRBJ1-1; TRBD1 is a possible D gene (6 bases). Trimming removed 5 bases at V and 7 bases at J, with 11 bases between. This CDR3 is 12 amino acids long. The germline gives CDR1 SEHNR, CDR2 FQNEAQ (reference sequence). CDR3 nucleotides: TGTGCCAGCAGCGCGCAGGGGAGTGAAGCTTTCTTT. The encoded protein is CASSAQGSEAFF.

The chain links TRBV15 to TRBJ1-3; the D is unclear. The CDR3 is 15 amino acids. Germline V gene data show CDR1 as LNHNV and CDR2 as YYDKDF (reference sequence). Trimming left V 0 bases short and J 8 bases short, with 14 bases between. CDR3 nucleotide sequence: TGTGCCACCAGCAGAGATGACGGTAGCGGGGACACCATATATTTT. Its translation is CATSRDDGSGDTIYF.

J is TRBJ2-5 and V is TRBV12-3 or TRBV12-4; 9 nucleotides agree with TRBD1. V lost 8 bases and J lost 4; bases outside the gene matches: 8. The CDR3 runs 14 residues. The CDR3 sequence: CASRSTGGIETQYF. CDR3 nucleotide sequence: TGTGCCAGCCGATCGACAGGGGGTATAGAGACCCAGTACTTC.

The chain uses TRBV15 and TRBJ2-3; D may be TRBD1 or TRBD2 (5 bases each). Trimming removed 0 bases from V and 1 base from J, with 11 bases in between. The germline V gene has CDR1 LNHNV and CDR2 YYDKDF (reference sequence). This CDR3 is built from 16 residues. This CDR3 is CATSRDRESGTDTQYF. CDR3 coding DNA: TGTGCCACCAGCAGAGACAGGGAGAGCGGCACAGATACGCAGTATTTT. The complete variable domain, with remaining parts taken from reference TRBV15 and TRBJ2-3, reads DAMVIQNPRYQVTQFGKPVTLSCSQTLNHNVMYWYQQKSSQAPKLLFHYYDKDFNNEADTPDNFQSRRPNTSFCFLDIRSPGLGDTAMYLCATSRDRESGTDTQYFGPGTRLTVL.

V is TRBV20-1 and J is TRBJ2-1; no clear D gene. This CDR3 region has 11 residues. The V gene's germline CDR1 is DFQATT and CDR2 SNEGSKA (reference sequence). The ends were cut back, 6 bases at V and 3 bases at J, with 6 bases in the middle. The CDR3 DNA reads TGCAGTGCCGCAGGCTACAATGAGCAGTTCTTC. Amino acid sequence: CSAAGYNEQFF.

V gene TRBV9 combines with J gene TRBJ2-3, with a possible D match to TRBD2 (6 bases). The V end was cut by 0 bases, the J end by 1 base, with 27 bases between. CDR3 length equals 21 residues. CDR1 and CDR2 (germline): SGDLS, YYNGEE. The CDR3 loop is CASSVGSSPTGTLAGTDTQYF. The CDR3, as DNA: TGTGCCAGCAGCGTAGGATCCTCTCCTACCGGGACTCTAGCCGGCACAGATACGCAGTATTTT.

This sequence joins TRBV6-2 or TRBV6-3 and TRBJ1-6; D call uncertain. The CDR3 runs to 13 residues. V lost 2 bases and J lost 6, with 5 bases in between. Looked up from germline, CDR1 is MNHEY and CDR2 is SVGEGT. The chain's CDR3 is CASSYRSNSPLHF. The CDR3 nucleotides read TGTGCCAGCAGTTACCGCAGTAATTCACCCCTCCACTTT.

The DNA of the CDR3 is TGCAGTGCTAGAGATCTTGACCACAGGGGAAATCAGCCCCAGCATTTT. Translating it yields CSARDLDHRGNQPQHF. This chain joins TRBV20-1 and TRBJ1-5; 7 bases line up with TRBD1. The V and J ends lost 0 bases and 4 bases, in that order; junction bases with no gene match: 9. This CDR3 has 16 residues. From germline, CDR1 is DFQATT and CDR2 SNEGSKA (reference sequence).

The chain carries TRBV7-2 and TRBJ1-2; 9 bases line up with TRBD1. V lost 7 bases to trimming and J lost 8 bases; unmatched junction nucleotides: 8. Per the germline V gene, CDR1 is SGHTA and CDR2 is FQGNSA. The CDR3 loop spans 13 amino acids. Written as DNA, the CDR3 is TGTGCCAGCACCAAAGGGACAGGGCTCGGCTACACCTTC. Translated: CASTKGTGLGYTF.

The V call is TRBV7-3, the J call TRBJ1-2; D not certain. Trimming left V 1 base short and J 7 bases short, with 10 bases between. Looked up from germline, CDR1 is SGHTA and CDR2 is FQGTGA. There are 13 residues in the CDR3. As DNA, the CDR3 is TGTGCCAGCAGCTTAAACAGCCGCGGTGGCTACACCTTC. This translates into CASSLNSRGGYTF.